A selection of T cell receptor beta chains follows, all from one sample in a study of neurological immune-mediated disorders. TCRdb re-called the 5' RACE reads through MiXCR, storing one row per CDR3 protein. The sample records 50,000 or so distinct CDR3 sequences, approximately 3.5% being singletons. The sample was PBMCs. The receptors originated from a man aged 40-49 years with multiple sclerosis. Each CDR3 is given with its conserved first and last residue.

>TRBV5-6|17
CASSLRQQVSGANVLTF
>TRBV20-1|15
CSARERNRTIYGYTF
>TRBV5-1|16
CASSLDLGQKSNGYTF
>TRBV30|15
CAWSVGGDNTGELFF
>TRBV29-1|12
CSVDAFQETQYF
>TRBV25-1|15
CASRLSGTDNSPLNF
>TRBV2|16
CASSERSGWLGETQYF
>TRBV24-1|12
CATSGAGGELFF
>TRBV9|13
CASQGGANTEAFF
>TRBV7-2|15
CASSYRSGGEETQYF
>TRBV10-3|16
CAISENLGEANYGYTF
>TRBV11-2|19
CASSLDSGGQGELNTEAFF
>TRBV7-9|13
CASSLDRTDTQYF
>TRBV20-1|13
CSADRVLKETQYF
>TRBV18|11
CASSTDYEQYF
>TRBV5-1|15
CASSLAPDRPPRAFF
>TRBV5-5|16
CASSLGPALGTGELFF
>TRBV10-2|15
CASYPGLAGEGEQFF
>TRBV2|14
CASSRAGGRYEQYF
>TRBV20-1|12
CSAPGAGNTIYF
>TRBV3-1|13
CASSQTATDTQYF
>TRBV12-3/TRBV12-4|12
CASVGRFTEAFF
>TRBV7-2|16
CASSFFAGGNTDTQYF